The sample holds many counts of the clone carrying this T cell receptor (beta chain). The antigen remains undetermined. Over 170 million TCR-beta sequences (from 15-18 subjects) were yielded by each sequencing run. TCRdb redid the calling of the 5' RACE reads with MiXCR, one entry per CDR3 protein. The data show roughly 61,000 distinct CDR3 sequences, 24% seen once. These data are taken from a study of neurological immune-mediated disorders. Time point meaning: technical triplicate 2. Where libraries were unsorted, they were derived from 2 million PBMCs stored at -80 degrees C. Study-level findings and limits: While HTLV-1-associated myelopathy showed the greatest TCR clonal expansion, multiple sclerosis showed the least, falling below healthy controls.

The germline gives CDR1 LNHNV, CDR2 YYDKDF (reference sequence). V was cut by 3 bases and J by 6 bases, with 17 bases left in between. There are 16 residues in the CDR3. This chain uses TRBV15 with TRBJ2-2, with unresolved D. The sequence came from a man aged 60-69 years with HTLV-1-associated myelopathy (HAM/TSP). The sequenced material came from PBMCs. CDR3 in amino acids: CATSRRFPGSPGELFF. The CDR3 nucleotides read TGTGCCACCAGCAGGCGGTTCCCTGGGTCACCCGGGGAGCTGTTTTTT.